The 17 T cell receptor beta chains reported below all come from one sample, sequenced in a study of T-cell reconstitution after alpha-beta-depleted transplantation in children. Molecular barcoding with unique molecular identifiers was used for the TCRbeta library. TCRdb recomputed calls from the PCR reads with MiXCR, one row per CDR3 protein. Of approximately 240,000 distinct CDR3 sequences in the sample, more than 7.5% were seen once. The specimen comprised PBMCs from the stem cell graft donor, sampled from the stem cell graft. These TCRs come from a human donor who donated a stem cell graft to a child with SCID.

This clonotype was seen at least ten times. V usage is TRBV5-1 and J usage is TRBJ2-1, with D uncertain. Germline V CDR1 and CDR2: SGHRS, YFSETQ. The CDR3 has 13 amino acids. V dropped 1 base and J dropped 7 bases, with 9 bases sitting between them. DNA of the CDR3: TGCGCCAGCAGCTTGTGGCTAGATAATGAGCAGTTCTTC. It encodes CASSLWLDNEQFF.

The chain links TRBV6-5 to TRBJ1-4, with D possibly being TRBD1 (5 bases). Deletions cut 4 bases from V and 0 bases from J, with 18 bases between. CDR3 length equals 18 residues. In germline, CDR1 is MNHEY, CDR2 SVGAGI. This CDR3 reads CASSSNKARASTNEKLFF. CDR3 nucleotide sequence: TGTGCCAGCAGTTCTAACAAGGCCAGGGCCTCAACTAATGAAAAACTGTTTTTT.

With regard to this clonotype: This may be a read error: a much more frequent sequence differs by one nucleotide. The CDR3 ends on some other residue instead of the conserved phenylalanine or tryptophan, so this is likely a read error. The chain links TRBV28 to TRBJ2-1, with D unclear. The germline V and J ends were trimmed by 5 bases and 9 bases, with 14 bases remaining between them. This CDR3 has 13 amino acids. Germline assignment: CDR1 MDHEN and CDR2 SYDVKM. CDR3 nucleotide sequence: TGTGCCAGCAGTGTTTCCCTAGTGGCTGAGCAGTTCATC. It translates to CASSVSLVAEQFI.

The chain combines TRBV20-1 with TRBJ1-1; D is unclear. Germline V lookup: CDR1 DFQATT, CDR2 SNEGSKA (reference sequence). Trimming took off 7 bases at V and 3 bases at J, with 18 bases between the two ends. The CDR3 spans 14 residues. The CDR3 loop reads CSVPPGVEDTEAFF. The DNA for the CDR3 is TGCAGTGTCCCACCAGGTGTGGAGGACACTGAAGCTTTCTTT.

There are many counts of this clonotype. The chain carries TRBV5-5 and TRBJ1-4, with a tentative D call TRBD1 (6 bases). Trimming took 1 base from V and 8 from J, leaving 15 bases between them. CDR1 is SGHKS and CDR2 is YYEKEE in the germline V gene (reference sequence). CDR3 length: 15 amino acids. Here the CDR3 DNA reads TGTGCCAGCAGCTTGAGGCAGGGGTGGGAAGAAAAACTGTTTTTT. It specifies CASSLRQGWEEKLFF.

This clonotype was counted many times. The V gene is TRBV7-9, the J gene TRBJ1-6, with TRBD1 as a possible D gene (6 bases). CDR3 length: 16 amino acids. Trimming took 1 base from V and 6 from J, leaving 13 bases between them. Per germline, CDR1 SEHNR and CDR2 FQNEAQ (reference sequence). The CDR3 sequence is CASSLGRGSPNSPLHF. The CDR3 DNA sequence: TGTGCCAGCAGCTTAGGGAGGGGGTCCCCTAATTCACCCCTCCACTTT. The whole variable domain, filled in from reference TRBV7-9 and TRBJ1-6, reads DTGVSQNPRHKITKRGQNVTFRCDPISEHNRLYWYRQTLGQGPEFLTYFQNEAQLEKSRLLSDRFSAERPKGSFSTLEIQRTEQGDSAMYLCASSLGRGSPNSPLHFGNGTRLTVT.

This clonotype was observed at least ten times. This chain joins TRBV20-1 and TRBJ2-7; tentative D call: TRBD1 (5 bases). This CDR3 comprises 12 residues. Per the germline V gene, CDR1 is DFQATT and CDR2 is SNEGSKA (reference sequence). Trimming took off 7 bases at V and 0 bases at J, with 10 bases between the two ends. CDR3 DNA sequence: TGCAGTGTAAGTGGGGCCTCCTACGAGCAGTACTTC. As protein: CSVSGASYEQYF.

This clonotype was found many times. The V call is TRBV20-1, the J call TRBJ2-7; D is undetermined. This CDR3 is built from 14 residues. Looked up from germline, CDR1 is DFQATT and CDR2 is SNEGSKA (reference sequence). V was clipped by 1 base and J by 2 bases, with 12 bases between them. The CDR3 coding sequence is TGCAGTGCTAGAGCCGACCCCCCCACCTACGAGCAGTACTTC. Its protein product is CSARADPPTYEQYF.

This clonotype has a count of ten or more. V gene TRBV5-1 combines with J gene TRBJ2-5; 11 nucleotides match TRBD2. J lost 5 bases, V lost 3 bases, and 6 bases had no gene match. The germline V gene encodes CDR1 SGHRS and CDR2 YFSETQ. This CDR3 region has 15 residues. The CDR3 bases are TGCGCCAGCAGCTCTACTAGCGGGGGCGCGGAGACCCAGTACTTC. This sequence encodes CASSSTSGGAETQYF.

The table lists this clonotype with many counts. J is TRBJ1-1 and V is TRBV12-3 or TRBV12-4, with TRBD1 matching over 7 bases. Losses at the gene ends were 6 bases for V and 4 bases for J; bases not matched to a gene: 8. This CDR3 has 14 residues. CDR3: CASRPDRFVTEAFF. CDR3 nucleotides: TGTGCCAGCAGACCGGACAGGTTCGTCACTGAAGCTTTCTTT.

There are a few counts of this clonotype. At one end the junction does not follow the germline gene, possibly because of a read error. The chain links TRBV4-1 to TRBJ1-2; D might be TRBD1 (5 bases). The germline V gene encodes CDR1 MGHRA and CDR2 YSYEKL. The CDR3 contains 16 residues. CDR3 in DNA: TGCGCCAGCAGTCAAGGACCCCTCCAGGGTGTATATGGCTACACCTTC. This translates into CASSQGPLQGVYGYTF.

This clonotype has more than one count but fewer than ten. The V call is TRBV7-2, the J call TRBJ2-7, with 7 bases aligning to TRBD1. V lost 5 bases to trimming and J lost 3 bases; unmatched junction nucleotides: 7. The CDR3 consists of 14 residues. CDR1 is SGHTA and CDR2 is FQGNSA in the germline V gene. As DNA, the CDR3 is TGTGCCAGCAGCCCCCGACGGGACAGCTACGAGCAGTACTTC. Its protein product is CASSPRRDSYEQYF.

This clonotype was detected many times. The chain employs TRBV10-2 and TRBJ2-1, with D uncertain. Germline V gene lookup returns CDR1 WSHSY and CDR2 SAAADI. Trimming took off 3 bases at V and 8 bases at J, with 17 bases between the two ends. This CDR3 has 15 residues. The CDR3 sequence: CASSDPGPFGDEQFF. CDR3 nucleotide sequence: TGCGCCAGCAGTGACCCGGGCCCTTTTGGAGATGAGCAGTTCTTC.

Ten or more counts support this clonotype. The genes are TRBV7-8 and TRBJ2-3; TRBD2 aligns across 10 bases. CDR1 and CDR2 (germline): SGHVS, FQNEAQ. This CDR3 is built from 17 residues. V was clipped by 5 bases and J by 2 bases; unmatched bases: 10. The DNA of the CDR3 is TGTGCCAGCAGCCCGACTTCAGCGGGGGGGGTCACAGATACGCAGTATTTT. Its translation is CASSPTSAGGVTDTQYF.

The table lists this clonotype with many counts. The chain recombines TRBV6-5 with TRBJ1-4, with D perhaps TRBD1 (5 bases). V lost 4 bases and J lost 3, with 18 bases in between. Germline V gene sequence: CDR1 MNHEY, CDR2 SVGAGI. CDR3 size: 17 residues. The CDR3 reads CASSSHERGAPNEKLFF. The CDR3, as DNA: TGTGCCAGCAGTTCCCACGAGCGTGGGGCACCTAATGAAAAACTGTTTTTT.

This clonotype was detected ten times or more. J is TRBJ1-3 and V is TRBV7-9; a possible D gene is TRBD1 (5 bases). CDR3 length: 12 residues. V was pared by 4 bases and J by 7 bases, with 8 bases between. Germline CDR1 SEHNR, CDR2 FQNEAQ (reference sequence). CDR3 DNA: TGTGCCAGCAGCTCCGAGGGGAACACCATATATTTT. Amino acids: CASSSEGNTIYF. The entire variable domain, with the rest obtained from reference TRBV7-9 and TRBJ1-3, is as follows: DTGVSQNPRHKITKRGQNVTFRCDPISEHNRLYWYRQTLGQGPEFLTYFQNEAQLEKSRLLSDRFSAERPKGSFSTLEIQRTEQGDSAMYLCASSSEGNTIYFGEGSWLTVV.

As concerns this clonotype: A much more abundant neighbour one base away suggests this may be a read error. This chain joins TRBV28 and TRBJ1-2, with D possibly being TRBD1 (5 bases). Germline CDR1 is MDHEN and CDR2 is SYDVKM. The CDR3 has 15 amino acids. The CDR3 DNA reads TGTGCCAGCAGTTCCGCTGACAGTTATAACTATGGCTACCCCTTC. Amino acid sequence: CASSSADSYNYGYPF.